These 22 T cell receptor beta chains share one sample of origin, sequenced in a study of cytomegalovirus exposure and HLA in healthy donors. Researchers ran the PCR with 60 Vbeta and 13 Jbeta primers. This table comes from immunoSEQ multiplex PCR, and its TCRdb copy is limited to in-frame clones, with some not included. The profile shows 100,000 to 120,000 clones, about four fifths of them singletons. The sequenced material came from PBMCs. Receptors were obtained from a woman aged 55-75 years in good health and CMV-seropositive.

The chain employs TRBV28 and TRBJ1-1, with 10 nucleotides matching TRBD1. CDR1 MDHEN and CDR2 SYDVKM come from the germline V gene. The CDR3 extends over 17 amino acids. With V trimmed by 5 bases and J by 4 bases, 13 bases remained unmatched. The CDR3 protein is CASSLDGTGAGGTEAFF. DNA for the CDR3: TGTGCCAGCAGTCTAGACGGGACAGGGGCTGGGGGCACTGAAGCTTTCTTT.

This clone was recorded a few times. The rearrangement links TRBV19 to TRBJ2-5, with D perhaps matching TRBD2 (6 bases). Trimming took 5 bases from V and 4 from J, leaving 14 bases between them. The CDR3 loop spans 14 amino acids. Germline lookup yields CDR1 LNHDA and CDR2 SQIVND (reference sequence). CDR3 nucleotides: TGTGCCAGTAGTGCCCGGGACTTTGTAGAGACCCAGTACTTC. Its protein is CASSARDFVETQYF.

The J gene is TRBJ2-1, the V gene TRBV7-9; 7 bases line up with TRBD1. V lost 7 bases to trimming and J lost 7 bases; unmatched junction nucleotides: 13. Germline assignment: CDR1 SEHNR and CDR2 FQNEAQ (reference sequence). The CDR3 contains 15 residues. CDR3 in amino acids: CASTTGAPLGNEQFF. The CDR3 bases are TGTGCCAGCACCACAGGGGCTCCCCTTGGGAATGAGCAGTTCTTC.

The rearrangement joins TRBV5-1 to TRBJ2-4; 8 bases are a match to TRBD1. CDR3 length: 15 residues. Germline V gene sequence: CDR1 SGHRS, CDR2 YFSETQ. V was clipped by 4 bases and J by 8 bases; unmatched bases: 11. CDR3: CASSQGQATAHIQYF. The CDR3, as DNA: TGCGCCAGCAGCCAGGGACAGGCGACCGCGCACATTCAGTACTTC. Complete variable domain (other parts from reference TRBV5-1 and TRBJ2-4): KAGVTQTPRYLIKTRGQQVTLSCSPISGHRSVSWYQQTPGQGLQFLFEYFSETQRNKGNFPGRFSGRQFSNSRSEMNVSTLELGDSALYLCASSQGQATAHIQYFGAGTRLSVL.

V usage is TRBV10-3 and J usage is TRBJ1-2; no reliable D call. The CDR3 sequence is 14 residues long. Germline lookup yields CDR1 ENHRY and CDR2 SYGVKD. The germline V and J ends were trimmed by 0 bases and 1 base, with 6 bases remaining between them. The CDR3 spells CAISESRDNYGYTF. The CDR3 nucleotides read TGTGCCATCAGTGAGTCCCGGGATAACTATGGCTACACCTTC.

This chain links TRBV27 with TRBJ1-2; D unresolved. From germline, CDR1 is MNHEY and CDR2 SMNVEV (reference sequence). CDR3 length: 11 amino acids. V lost 8 bases and J 4 bases, leaving 8 bases between the germline ends. CDR3 amino acids: CASGRSYGYTF. In DNA form, the CDR3 reads TGTGCCAGCGGGCGCAGCTATGGCTACACCTTC.

This sequence joins TRBV5-5 and TRBJ2-1, with 7 bases fitting TRBD2. CDR1 and CDR2 from the germline V gene are SGHKS and YYEKEE (reference sequence). The CDR3 loop spans 16 amino acids. J was trimmed by 5 bases and V by 4 bases; bases with no gene match: 12. This CDR3 is CASSPRGGTTHNEQFF. CDR3 nucleotide sequence: TGTGCCAGCAGCCCCCGGGGCGGGACTACTCACAATGAGCAGTTCTTC.

V gene TRBV10-2 combines with J gene TRBJ2-7; 7 bases map to TRBD2. Germline assignment: CDR1 WSHSY and CDR2 SAAADI. V gave up 2 bases and J gave up 0 bases; unmatched junction bases: 4. The CDR3 is made up of 15 amino acids. Written as DNA, the CDR3 is TGCGCCAGCAGTGAGGCCGGGACTAACTCCTACGAGCAGTACTTC. Protein: CASSEAGTNSYEQYF.

This clone has only a few counts. The CDR3 DNA reads as TGTGCTAGTGGGCCCACTAGCGGGAGGTTCAATGAGCAGTTCTTC. Encoded protein: CASGPTSGRFNEQFF. The chain has TRBV12-5 and TRBJ2-1, with TRBD2 identical over 12 bases. V lost 6 bases and J lost 6; bases outside the gene matches: 6. The CDR3 is made up of 15 amino acids. From germline, CDR1 is LGHNT and CDR2 FRNRAP.

The chain recombines TRBV7-9 with TRBJ1-5; the D gene is possibly TRBD1 (5 bases). This CDR3 is 18 amino acids long. From germline, CDR1 is SEHNR and CDR2 FQNEAQ (reference sequence). Trimming cost V 1 base and J 0 bases, with 16 bases left between them. The CDR3 loop is CASSLETQGGGSNQPQHF. CDR3 nucleotide sequence: TGTGCCAGCAGCTTAGAAACTCAGGGAGGAGGTAGCAATCAGCCCCAGCATTTT.

This clone was recorded a few times. The chain's CDR3 is CASEGRDGEDYTQYF. CDR3 bases: TGTGCCAGCGAGGGCCGGGACGGGGAGGATTATACGCAGTATTTT. V gene TRBV2 combines with J gene TRBJ2-3, with D possibly TRBD2 on 6 matching bases. The CDR3 extends over 15 amino acids. With 8 bases removed from V and 7 bases from J, the gap between germline ends came to 22 bases. Germline V gene sequence: CDR1 SNHLY, CDR2 FYNNEI.

This clone was counted a few times. The rearrangement links TRBV5-4 to TRBJ1-4; 8 nucleotides match TRBD1. The CDR3 totals 14 residues. Trimming cost V 0 bases and J 7 bases; bases outside gene matches: 2. Germline loops: CDR1 SGHNT, CDR2 YYREEE (reference sequence). CDR3 in DNA: TGTGCCAGCAGCTTGGGGACAGGGTCTGAAAAACTGTTTTTT. This sequence encodes CASSLGTGSEKLFF. Together with reference TRBV5-4 and TRBJ1-4, the CDR3 gives the full variable domain: ETGVTQSPTHLIKTRGQQVTLRCSSQSGHNTVSWYQQALGQGPQFIFQYYREEENGRGNFPPRFSGLQFPNYSSELNVNALELDDSALYLCASSLGTGSEKLFFGSGTQLSVL.

This clone appeared a few times. The chain carries TRBV6-6 and TRBJ1-1, with D possibly matching TRBD1 (6 bases). The CDR3 runs 13 residues. Trimming pared 8 bases from V and 7 bases from J, leaving 17 bases between. Germline loops: CDR1 MNHNY, CDR2 SVGAGI (reference sequence). CDR3 region: CASQIRGVGEAFF. The CDR3 DNA sequence: TGTGCCAGCCAGATCAGGGGTGTAGGTGAAGCTTTCTTT.

This chain uses TRBV5-4 with TRBJ2-5; D is possibly TRBD2 (6 bases). The J call may be wrong; the DNA end is better matched by TRBJ2-7. CDR3 size: 14 residues. Germline V gene lookup returns CDR1 SGHNT and CDR2 YYREEE (reference sequence). CDR3 nucleotides: TGTGCCAGCAGCTTGGCGGGGGTTCCCTCCGAGCAGTACTTC. Its translation: CASSLAGVPSEQYF.

This chain connects TRBV28 to TRBJ2-7, with 8 bases lining up with TRBD1. The CDR3 runs 15 residues. V lost 5 bases, J lost 5 bases, and 11 bases stayed unmatched. Looked up from germline, CDR1 is MDHEN and CDR2 is SYDVKM. The CDR3 nucleotides are TGTGCCAGCAGTCCCCCCCGGACAGGGAGGCACGAGCAGTACTTC. It translates to CASSPPRTGRHEQYF.

This chain uses TRBV15 with TRBJ1-1; 9 nucleotides align to TRBD1. V dropped 9 bases and J dropped 0; count of bases not matched to a gene: 8. Germline CDR1 LNHNV, CDR2 YYDKDF (reference sequence). The CDR3 runs 15 residues. The CDR3 is CATEDRGIMNTEAFF. The DNA for the CDR3 is TGTGCCACGGAGGACAGGGGAATTATGAACACTGAAGCTTTCTTT.

This chain uses TRBV6-4 with TRBJ2-1; 12 bases map to TRBD2. V was clipped by 8 bases and J by 12 bases; unmatched bases: 17. CDR3 length: 16 amino acids. Germline CDR1 and CDR2: MRHNA and SNTAGT. The CDR3 here is CASLRLTSGGPRAQFF. CDR3 DNA: TGTGCCAGCCTTCGCCTGACTAGCGGGGGCCCCCGGGCGCAGTTCTTC.

The J gene is TRBJ2-5, the V gene TRBV27; 7 nucleotides line up with TRBD2. After removal of 4 bases from V and 2 bases from J, the junction contained 7 bases not matched to a gene. Germline CDR1 and CDR2: MNHEY and SMNVEV (reference sequence). The CDR3 is made up of 15 amino acids. CDR3 amino acids: CASSYRGGVQETQYF. CDR3 nucleotides: TGTGCCAGCAGTTATAGGGGAGGGGTTCAAGAGACCCAGTACTTC.

The chain uses TRBV4-2 and TRBJ1-2; tentatively, D is TRBD1 (6 bases). The CDR3 loop spans 16 amino acids. Germline CDR1 is LGHNA and CDR2 is YNFKEQ. V lost 0 bases and J 4 bases, leaving 15 bases between the germline ends. CDR3 residues: CASSQDPTGHLYGYTF. In DNA, the CDR3 is TGTGCCAGCAGCCAAGATCCAACGGGACACCTCTATGGCTACACCTTC.

The J gene is TRBJ2-2, the V gene TRBV5-1; 10 nucleotides match TRBD1. The germline gives CDR1 SGHRS, CDR2 YFSETQ. The junction had 4 bases not matched to a gene; V was cut back by 4 bases and J by 4 bases. CDR3 length: 15 amino acids. This CDR3 is CASSLGQGVTGELFF. Written as DNA, the CDR3 is TGCGCCAGCAGCCTAGGACAGGGGGTCACCGGGGAGCTGTTTTTT.

This chain uses TRBV5-1 with TRBJ2-1; TRBD2 agrees at 9 bases. The germline V gene has CDR1 SGHRS and CDR2 YFSETQ. With 4 bases clipped from V and 4 bases from J, the junction kept 9 bases outside the gene matches. The CDR3 is made up of 16 amino acids. CDR3 DNA: TGCGCCAGCAGCCCACCCCCTAGCGGGAAGTACAATGAGCAGTTCTTC. This codes for CASSPPPSGKYNEQFF.

The V gene is TRBV28, the J gene TRBJ2-5, with 10 positions matching TRBD2. This CDR3 region has 20 residues. Germline V gene lookup returns CDR1 MDHEN and CDR2 SYDVKM. With V trimmed by 3 bases and J by 0 bases, 16 bases remained unmatched. CDR3 sequence reads: CASSFSRGRRTSGYQETQYF. The CDR3 bases are TGTGCCAGCAGTTTCTCCAGGGGGCGGAGGACTAGCGGCTACCAAGAGACCCAGTACTTC.